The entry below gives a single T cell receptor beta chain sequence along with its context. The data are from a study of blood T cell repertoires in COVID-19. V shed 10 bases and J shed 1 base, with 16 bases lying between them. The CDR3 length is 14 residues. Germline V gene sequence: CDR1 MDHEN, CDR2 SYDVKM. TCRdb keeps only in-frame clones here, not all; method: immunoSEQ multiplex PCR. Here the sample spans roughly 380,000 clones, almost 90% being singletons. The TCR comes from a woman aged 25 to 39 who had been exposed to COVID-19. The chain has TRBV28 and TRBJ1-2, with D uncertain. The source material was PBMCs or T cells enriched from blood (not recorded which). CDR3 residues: CATTFGDFNYGYTF. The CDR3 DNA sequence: TGTGCCACCACCTTTGGAGACTTTAACTATGGCTACACCTTC.